This entry features one TCR beta chain sequence. Sequence at one end of the junction differs from germline and may be a read error. This CDR3 contains 15 residues. Germline V gives CDR1 LGHDT, CDR2 YNNKEL (reference sequence). The data stem from a study of blood T cell repertoires in COVID-19. Study-level information: The samples span acute and convalescent COVID-19 from the United States, Italy and Spain.

In the source study's methods: From reference gene primer amplification, estimates of nucleated cell counts were derived. Clones were sequenced by immunoSEQ multiplex PCR, and TCRdb holds only the in-frame ones, with some missing. The D gene and trimming were derived from the DNA, and the V and J assignments and clone size from that table. Among a few hundred thousand clones listed, approximately 84% were seen once. In terms of age and location, participants ranged from roughly 18 to 90 years and lived in about 25 US areas. During the 2 weeks before they entered the study, exposed participants had met someone with a PCR-confirmed or clinician-diagnosed COVID-19 case.

V and J are TRBV3-1 (or the pseudogene TRBV3-2) and TRBJ2-1, with a possible D match to TRBD2 (5 bases). The receptor was isolated from a woman between 45 and 65 years old who had been exposed to COVID-19. The source material was PBMCs or T cells enriched from blood (not recorded which). CDR3 in amino acids: CASTQSSGAYNEQFF. The DNA of the CDR3 is TGTGCCAGCACCCAAAGCAGCGGCGCCTACAATGAGCAGTTCTTC.